The 22 T cell receptor beta chains reported below all come from one sample, sequenced in a study of blood T cell repertoires in COVID-19. This table comes from immunoSEQ multiplex PCR, and its TCRdb copy is limited to in-frame clones, with some not included. The repertoire has some 320,000 clones, 75% to 90% of them found once; the top ten carry 4.5% to 6.5%. Specimen: PBMCs or T cells enriched from blood (not recorded which). These receptors originate from a man in his sixties who had recovered from COVID-19.

The gene calls are TRBV7-2 and TRBJ2-1; 8 bases fit TRBD2. V was clipped by 0 bases and J by 0 bases; unmatched bases: 1. The CDR3 totals 16 residues. CDR1 and CDR2 from the germline V gene are SGHTA and FQGNSA. The CDR3 region is CASSLAGRGSYNEQFF. CDR3 nucleotide sequence: TGTGCCAGCAGCTTAGCCGGGAGGGGCTCCTACAATGAGCAGTTCTTC.

The chain is built from TRBV2 and TRBJ1-3; TRBD1 aligns across 7 bases. CDR1 and CDR2 (germline): SNHLY, FYNNEI. After removal of 4 bases from V and 0 bases from J, the junction contained 6 bases not matched to a gene. The length of the CDR3 is 16 residues. CDR3 sequence reads: CASSVQGSVSGNTIYF. DNA for the CDR3: TGTGCCAGCAGTGTACAGGGGTCCGTCTCTGGAAACACCATATATTTT.

The CDR3 sequence is CASSSGTSNTHTQYF. The CDR3 bases are TGTGCCAGCAGTTCCGGGACTAGTAATACACATACGCAGTATTTT. This chain links TRBV6-5 with TRBJ2-3; 8 nucleotides align to TRBD2. The CDR3 is made up of 15 amino acids. V shed 4 bases and J 7 bases; nucleotides not matched to a gene: 10. The V gene's germline CDR1 is MNHEY and CDR2 SVGAGI.

The CDR3 loop is CATPVGCDQPQHF. CDR3 nucleotide sequence: TGTGCCACCCCGGTTGGTTGCGATCAGCCCCAGCATTTT. The chain couples TRBV24-1 to TRBJ1-5; D is undetermined. The CDR3 length is 13 residues. The ends were cut back, 9 bases at V and 5 bases at J, with 13 bases in the middle. Germline V gives CDR1 KGHDR, CDR2 SFDVKD.

The chain has TRBV7-3 and TRBJ2-7, with 8 bases identical to TRBD1. V lost 2 bases, J lost 5 bases, and 2 bases stayed unmatched. This CDR3 has 13 residues. Germline V gene data show CDR1 as SGHTA and CDR2 as FQGTGA. Here the CDR3 reads CASSLGQGHEQYF. CDR3 DNA: TGTGCCAGCAGCTTAGGACAGGGCCACGAGCAGTACTTC.

V and J are TRBV30 and TRBJ2-2; possible D gene TRBD1, 6 bases. The germline gives CDR1 GTSNPN, CDR2 SVGIG (reference sequence). The germline V and J ends were trimmed by 1 base and 6 bases, with 12 bases remaining between them. The CDR3 covers 14 residues. The CDR3 nucleotides read TGTGCCTGGAGTGGTACAGGGCTGGCCGGGGAGCTGTTTTTT. As protein: CAWSGTGLAGELFF. The full variable domain, its missing parts supplied by reference TRBV30 and TRBJ2-2, is SQTIHQWPATLVQPVGSPLSLECTVEGTSNPNLYWYRQAAGRGLQLLFYSVGIGQISSEVPQNLSASRPQDRQFILSSKKLLLSDSGFYLCAWSGTGLAGELFFGEGSRLTVL.

The gene calls are TRBV6-6 and TRBJ2-7, with 8 bases fitting TRBD1. The V gene's germline CDR1 is MNHNY and CDR2 SVGAGI (reference sequence). The CDR3 runs to 13 residues. V shed 6 bases and J 6 bases; nucleotides not matched to a gene: 7. The chain's CDR3 is CASSLGQGSEQYF. CDR3 sequence (DNA): TGTGCCAGCAGCTTAGGACAGGGTAGCGAGCAGTACTTC.

V and J are TRBV6-6 and TRBJ2-7; the D gene is possibly TRBD2 (6 bases). CDR1 MNHNY and CDR2 SVGAGI come from the germline V gene (reference sequence). The CDR3 covers 12 residues. Trimming stripped 6 bases from V and 7 bases from J, with 13 bases between. CDR3: CASREGGGEQYF. The CDR3 DNA is TGTGCCAGCAGAGAAGGAGGAGGGGAGCAGTACTTC.

Comment on this clone: Other DNA variants within this sample encode the same CDR3. This sequence joins TRBV5-1 and TRBJ2-7, with D perhaps TRBD1 (6 bases). Germline V gene data show CDR1 as SGHRS and CDR2 as YFSETQ. Trimming shortened V by 4 bases and J by 0 bases, and 14 bases separated the two germline ends. The CDR3 totals 15 residues. The CDR3 region is CASSLGAGVSYEQYF. Written as DNA, the CDR3 is TGCGCCAGCAGCCTCGGGGCAGGGGTCTCCTACGAGCAGTACTTC. The variable domain in full, with the rest retrieved from reference TRBV5-1 and TRBJ2-7, is KAGVTQTPRYLIKTRGQQVTLSCSPISGHRSVSWYQQTPGQGLQFLFEYFSETQRNKGNFPGRFSGRQFSNSRSEMNVSTLELGDSALYLCASSLGAGVSYEQYFGPGTRLTVT.

This clone came up once. The gene calls are TRBV29-1 and TRBJ2-7; 7 nucleotides match TRBD1. Trimming cost V 7 bases and J 2 bases; bases outside gene matches: 8. Germline CDR1 reads SQVTM; CDR2 reads ANQGSEA. There are 13 residues in the CDR3. CDR3 nucleotide sequence: TGCAGCGCACCCGACAGGGTCGCCTACGAGCAGTACTTC. This encodes CSAPDRVAYEQYF.

This chain joins TRBV20-1 and TRBJ2-7, with 11 bases that match TRBD2. Per the germline V gene, CDR1 is DFQATT and CDR2 is SNEGSKA (reference sequence). CDR3 length: 16 residues. Trimming took 3 bases from V and 2 from J; bases not matched to a gene: 9. The CDR3, as DNA: TGCAGTGCTAGTGCCCTTGCTAGCGGGGGGACCTACGAGCAGTACTTC. Protein product: CSASALASGGTYEQYF.

V and J are TRBV5-6 and TRBJ2-7; D call uncertain. Germline CDR1 SGHDT, CDR2 YYEEEE. This CDR3 region has 16 residues. Trimming took off 0 bases at V and 0 bases at J, with 13 bases between the two ends. CDR3 protein: CASSLVPSSSSYEQYF. For the CDR3, the DNA is TGTGCCAGCAGCTTGGTCCCTAGTTCGAGCTCCTACGAGCAGTACTTC.

Written as DNA, the CDR3 is TGTGCCAGCAGTGGCGGGGCGGGAGTTGGATCAGATACGCAGTATTTT. Residues: CASSGGAGVGSDTQYF. V usage is TRBV2 and J usage is TRBJ2-3; 7 bases line up with TRBD2. This CDR3 has 16 amino acids. In germline, CDR1 is SNHLY, CDR2 FYNNEI. The trim removed 4 bases at V and 4 bases at J, leaving 11 bases unmatched.

V gene TRBV7-3 combines with J gene TRBJ2-3; 9 nucleotides match TRBD1. There are 15 residues in the CDR3. The germline gives CDR1 SGHTA, CDR2 FQGTGA. Trimming cost V 5 bases and J 3 bases; bases outside gene matches: 6. The CDR3 here is CASSPGQGRTDTQYF. The CDR3 region has the DNA TGTGCCAGCAGCCCCGGACAGGGGAGGACAGATACGCAGTATTTT.

The chain is built from TRBV29-1 and TRBJ2-2; D may be TRBD2 (6 bases). The CDR3 runs 15 residues. V shed 6 bases and J shed 3 bases, with 17 bases lying between them. CDR1 and CDR2 (germline): SQVTM, ANQGSEA. The DNA of the CDR3 is TGCAGCGTGGGCCGGCGTGGGGGGTACACCGGGGAGCTGTTTTTT. This sequence encodes CSVGRRGGYTGELFF.

As for this clone: The same CDR3 arises from other DNA sequences in this sample as well. The rearrangement links TRBV5-1 to TRBJ2-1, with D maybe TRBD2 (5 bases). V lost 0 bases to trimming and J lost 0 bases, with 7 bases between them. Germline V gene data show CDR1 as SGHRS and CDR2 as YFSETQ. There are 15 residues in the CDR3. The CDR3 DNA reads as TGCGCCAGCAGCTTGGTGGGAGCCTCCTACAATGAGCAGTTCTTC. This translates into CASSLVGASYNEQFF.

The rearrangement links TRBV19 to TRBJ2-7; weak D call: TRBD1 (5 bases). The CDR3 spans 17 residues. The germline gives CDR1 LNHDA, CDR2 SQIVND (reference sequence). The germline V and J ends were trimmed by 7 bases and 5 bases, with 27 bases remaining between them. This CDR3 reads CASTLRGRPLDWNEQYF. In nucleotides, the CDR3 is TGTGCCAGTACCCTAAGGGGCCGCCCACTTGATTGGAACGAGCAGTACTTC. The full variable domain, completed using reference TRBV19 and TRBJ2-7, is DGGITQSPKYLFRKEGQNVTLSCEQNLNHDAMYWYRQDPGQGLRLIYYSQIVNDFQKGDIAEGYSVSREKKESFPLTVTSAQKNPTAFYLCASTLRGRPLDWNEQYFGPGTRLTVT.

V usage is TRBV24-1 and J usage is TRBJ2-3; 13 positions agree with TRBD2. The CDR3 is made up of 19 amino acids. CDR1 and CDR2 from the germline V gene are KGHDR and SFDVKD. Trimming cost V 2 bases and J 0 bases; bases outside gene matches: 7. This CDR3 reads CATSDSPGLAGSSTDTQYF. CDR3 coding DNA: TGTGCCACCAGTGATTCCCCGGGACTAGCGGGAAGTAGCACAGATACGCAGTATTTT.

The J gene is TRBJ1-4, the V gene TRBV25-1, with D possibly matching TRBD1 (6 bases). V shed 4 bases and J shed 3 bases, with 9 bases lying between them. Germline CDR1 MGHDK, CDR2 SYGVNS. This CDR3 is 14 amino acids long. The CDR3 protein is CASSARGSNEKLFF. CDR3 bases: TGTGCCAGCAGTGCCAGGGGCTCTAATGAAAAACTGTTTTTT.

This chain uses TRBV5-4 with TRBJ2-5, with D possibly TRBD1 on 6 matching bases. The CDR3 has 14 amino acids. The V end was cut by 4 bases, the J end by 3 bases, with 13 bases between. Germline-derived CDR1 and CDR2 are SGHNT and YYREEE (reference sequence). CDR3 DNA: TGTGCCAGCAGCCCCGGGACATTGAAAGAGACCCAGTACTTC. Its translation is CASSPGTLKETQYF.

This chain uses TRBV6-5 with TRBJ2-7; tentative D call: TRBD1 (6 bases). CDR3 size: 15 residues. From germline, CDR1 is MNHEY and CDR2 SVGAGI. Trimming shortened V by 5 bases and J by 3 bases, and 17 bases separated the two germline ends. The chain's CDR3 is CASSTAGTTLYEQYF. CDR3 coding DNA: TGTGCCAGCAGTACTGCCGGGACAACCCTCTACGAGCAGTACTTC.

The chain couples TRBV18 to TRBJ1-4, with TRBD1 matching 7 bases. Trimming cost V 6 bases and J 1 base; bases outside gene matches: 5. CDR3 size: 15 residues. Germline CDR1 reads KGHSH; CDR2 reads LQKENI. DNA for the CDR3: TGTGCCAGCTCCCTACAGGGGATAACTAATGAAAAACTGTTTTTT. This codes for CASSLQGITNEKLFF.